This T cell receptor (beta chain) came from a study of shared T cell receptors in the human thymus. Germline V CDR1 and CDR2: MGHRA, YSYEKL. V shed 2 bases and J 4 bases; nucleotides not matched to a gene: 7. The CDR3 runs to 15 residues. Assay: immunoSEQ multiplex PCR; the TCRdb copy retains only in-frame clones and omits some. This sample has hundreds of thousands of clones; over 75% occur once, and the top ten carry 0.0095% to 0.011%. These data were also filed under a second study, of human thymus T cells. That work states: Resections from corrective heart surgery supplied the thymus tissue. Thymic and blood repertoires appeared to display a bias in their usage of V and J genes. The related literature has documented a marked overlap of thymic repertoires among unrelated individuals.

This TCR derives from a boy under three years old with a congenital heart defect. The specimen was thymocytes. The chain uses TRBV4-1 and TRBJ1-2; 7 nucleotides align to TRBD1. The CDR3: CASSQKTGPVYGYTF. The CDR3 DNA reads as TGCGCCAGCAGCCAAAAGACAGGGCCGGTCTATGGCTACACCTTC.